The present T cell receptor beta chain was sequenced within a study of follicular helper T cells after annual influenza vaccination (dated by TCRdb to about 2017). At the level of the whole study: After each seasonal influenza vaccination, blood was collected on days 0, 7 and 28. To study recall of cTfh clones, some subjects were followed through successive annual vaccinations in the 2013-2014, 2014-2015 and 2015-2016 seasons. Multi-year samples were available for six subjects, with four spanning two vaccination seasons and two spanning three seasons. One week after vaccination, a second recruited cohort of 12 to 13 subjects (Table S1) displayed a similar ICOS+CD38+ cTfh response. The 2015 samples were processed right after collection, while the 2013-2014 samples were cryopreserved. Study-wide conclusions, independent of this receptor: A recurrent oligoclonal ICOS+CD38+ cTfh response containing tetramer and AIM influenza-specific clonotypes was recalled by successive annual vaccinations. ICOS+CD38+ cTfh clonality correlated with the frequency of that population, and its change correlated with the change in circulating plasmablast frequency. Only roughly 9.5-22% of analyzed cells yielded productive TCRB sequences, so sampling of rare clonotypes was not possible. Day 7 ICOS+CD38+ clones were most often found later in ICOS-CD38- cTfh, suggesting that subset may serve as a memory reservoir.

Comments on this clone: Its target antigen remains unknown. Nothing much larger sits one base from this clone, and base qualities are not available.

Libraries were made using the immunoSEQ multiplex PCR assay. Adaptive Biotechnologies carried out TCRB amplification, library preparation, sequencing and preliminary bioinformatics at Survey level resolution. TCRB sequencing used multiplex PCR amplification of genomic DNA from sorted cTfh populations. As for the authors' bioinformatics: In R, clonality was calculated as 1 minus the normalized Shannon entropy, and the Gini index was computed using the R package ineq. To get the overlap score, the summed counts of shared sequences were divided by the total counts of all sequences in both of the compared samples. Shared-clonotype significance used Fisher's exact test assuming a theoretical repertoire of 10^7 TCRB sequences. Held by TCRdb, this immuneACCESS table contains in-frame sequences only and omits some clones. Under half of the omission traces to an unresolved V gene where checked; the cause of the rest is unknown. The DNA gave D and trimming, while V, J and clone size come from that table. In all, the sample holds 9,500 to 12,000 clones, and over 70% of those were seen once. 3.5% to 4.5% of the sample is held by the ten biggest clonotypes.

The label giving this sample's time point can be read as: 2015-2016 season, pre-vaccination. Adults were given seasonal inactivated influenza vaccine (Fluvarix), and sorted blood CD4 subsets were followed by TCRB sequencing before and after vaccination. Subjects were considered eligible if community-dwelling and if influenza vaccine had not been received in the prior 6 months. Reasons for exclusion included contraindications to influenza vaccine, substance abuse, HIV/AIDS, active malignancy, immunomodulatory medication, and active illness such as respiratory infection. At each time point, about 40 to 110 mL of blood was collected. Non-naive CD4+CXCR5+PD-1+ cells were defined as circulating Tfh and were sorted into two fractions, ICOS+CD38+ and ICOS-CD38-. PBMC were isolated using Ficoll-Paque PLUS or SepMate separation. Before DNA extraction, cell subsets were sorted from PBMC on a BD FACS Aria.

From the cysteine through the phenylalanine, the CDR3 covers 16 amino acids. The kept DNA is CDR3 alone, 48 bases in frame from the first base. Trimming takes 1 base from V and 8 bases from J, and the germline ends sit 20 bases apart. Per the germline V gene (reference sequence), LNHDA is the CDR1 and SQIVND is the CDR2. This sequence was found in an adult who received the influenza vaccine. Sample: CXCR5+ CD38- circulating T follicular helper cells from blood, taken on the day of influenza vaccination. The intended sense of this specimen's cell subset or site label: circulating Tfh, non-naive CD4+CXCR5+PD-1+ (ICOS+CD38+ or ICOS-CD38-). Recombination joined TRBV19 with TRBJ1-1; the D gene is perhaps TRBD1, from 6 matching bases. At the DNA level, the sequence is TGTGCCAGTAGTATAGTCGGGGGCGATAGCGGGCGAGAAGCTTTCTTT. Its protein is CASSIVGGDSGREAFF.